The clone carrying this T cell receptor (beta chain) was seen a single time. This sample was taken from a study of glioma-infiltrating T cells after dendritic cell vaccination. The method was immunoSEQ multiplex PCR; TCRdb's version includes in-frame clones alone and lacks a portion of them. The data hold tens of thousands of clones, with about 81% observed a single time. Trimming left V 7 bases short and J 5 bases short, with 14 bases between. The germline V gene has CDR1 MNHEY and CDR2 SVGAGI. The CDR3 covers 14 residues. The time point denotes: after dendritic cell vaccination, including at tumor progression/relapse.

The sample in question was blood, obtained after dendritic cell vaccination. The rearrangement uses TRBV6-5 and TRBJ2-2, with D possibly being TRBD2 (6 bases). This TCR was recovered from a human donor with glioblastoma. The CDR3 loop is CASKRLAMTGELFF. CDR3 bases: TGTGCCAGCAAACGCCTAGCGATGACCGGGGAGCTGTTTTTT.